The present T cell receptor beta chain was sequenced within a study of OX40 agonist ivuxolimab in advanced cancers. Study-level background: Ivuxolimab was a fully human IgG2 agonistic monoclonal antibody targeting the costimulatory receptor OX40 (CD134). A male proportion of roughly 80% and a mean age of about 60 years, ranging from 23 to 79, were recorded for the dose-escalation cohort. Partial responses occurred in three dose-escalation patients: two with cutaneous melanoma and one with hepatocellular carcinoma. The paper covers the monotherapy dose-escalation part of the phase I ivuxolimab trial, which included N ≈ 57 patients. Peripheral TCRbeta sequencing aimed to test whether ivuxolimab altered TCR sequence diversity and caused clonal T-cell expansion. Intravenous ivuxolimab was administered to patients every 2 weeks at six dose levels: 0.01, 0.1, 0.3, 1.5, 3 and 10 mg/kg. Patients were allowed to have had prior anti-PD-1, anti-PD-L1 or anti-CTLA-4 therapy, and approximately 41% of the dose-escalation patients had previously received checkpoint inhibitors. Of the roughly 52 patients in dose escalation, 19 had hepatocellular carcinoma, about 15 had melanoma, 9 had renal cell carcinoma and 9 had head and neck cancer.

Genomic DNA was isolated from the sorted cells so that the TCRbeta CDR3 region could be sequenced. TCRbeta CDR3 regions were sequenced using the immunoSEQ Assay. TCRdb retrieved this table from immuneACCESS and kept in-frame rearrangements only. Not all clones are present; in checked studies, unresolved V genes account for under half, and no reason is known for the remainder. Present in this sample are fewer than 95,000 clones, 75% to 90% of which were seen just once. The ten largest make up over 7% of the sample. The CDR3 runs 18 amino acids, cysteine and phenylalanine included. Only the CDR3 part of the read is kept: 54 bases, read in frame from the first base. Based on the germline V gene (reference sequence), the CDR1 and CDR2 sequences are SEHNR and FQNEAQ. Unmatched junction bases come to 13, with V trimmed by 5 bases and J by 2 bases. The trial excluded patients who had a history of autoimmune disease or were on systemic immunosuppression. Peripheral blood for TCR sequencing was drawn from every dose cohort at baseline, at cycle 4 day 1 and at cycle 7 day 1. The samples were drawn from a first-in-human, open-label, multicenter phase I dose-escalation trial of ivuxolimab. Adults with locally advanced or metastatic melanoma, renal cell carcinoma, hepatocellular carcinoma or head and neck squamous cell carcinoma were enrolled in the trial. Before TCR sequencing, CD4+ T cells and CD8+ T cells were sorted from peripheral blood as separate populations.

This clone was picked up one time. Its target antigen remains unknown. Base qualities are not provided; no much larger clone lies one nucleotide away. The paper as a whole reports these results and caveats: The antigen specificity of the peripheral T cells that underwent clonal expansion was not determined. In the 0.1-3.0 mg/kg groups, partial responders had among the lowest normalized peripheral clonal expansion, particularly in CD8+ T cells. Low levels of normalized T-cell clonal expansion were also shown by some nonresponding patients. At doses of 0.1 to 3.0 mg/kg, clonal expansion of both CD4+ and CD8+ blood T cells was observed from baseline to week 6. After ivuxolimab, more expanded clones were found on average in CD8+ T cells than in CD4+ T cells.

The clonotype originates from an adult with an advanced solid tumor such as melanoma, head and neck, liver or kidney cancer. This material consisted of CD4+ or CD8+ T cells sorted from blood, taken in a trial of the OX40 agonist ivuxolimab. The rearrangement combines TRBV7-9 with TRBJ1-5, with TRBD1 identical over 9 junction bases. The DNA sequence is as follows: TGTGCCAGCAGCCAAGACTGGACAGGGGTGATGGGCAATCAGCCCCAGCATTTT. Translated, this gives CASSQDWTGVMGNQPQHF.